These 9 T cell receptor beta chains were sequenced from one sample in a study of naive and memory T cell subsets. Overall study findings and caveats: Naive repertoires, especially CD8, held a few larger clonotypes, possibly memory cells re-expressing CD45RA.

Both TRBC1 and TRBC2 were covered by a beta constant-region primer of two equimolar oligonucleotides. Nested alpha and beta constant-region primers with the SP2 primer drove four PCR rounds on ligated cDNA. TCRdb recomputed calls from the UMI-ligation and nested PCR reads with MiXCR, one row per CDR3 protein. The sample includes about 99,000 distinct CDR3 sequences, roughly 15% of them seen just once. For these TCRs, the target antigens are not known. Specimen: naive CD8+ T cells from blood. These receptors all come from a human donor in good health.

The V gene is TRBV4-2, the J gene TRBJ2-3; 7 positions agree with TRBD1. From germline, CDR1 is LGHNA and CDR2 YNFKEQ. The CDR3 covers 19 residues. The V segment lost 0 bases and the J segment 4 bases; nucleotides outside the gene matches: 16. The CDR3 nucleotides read TGTGCCAGCAGCCAAGAAGCCGGAGAGGGGGCTGATGGCGCAGATACGCAGTATTTT. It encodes CASSQEAGEGADGADTQYF.

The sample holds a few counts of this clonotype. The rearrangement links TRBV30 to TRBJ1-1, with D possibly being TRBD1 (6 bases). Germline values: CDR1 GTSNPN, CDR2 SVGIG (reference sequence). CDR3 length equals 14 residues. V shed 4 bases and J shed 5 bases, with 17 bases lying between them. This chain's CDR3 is CAWTSGHGWTEAFF. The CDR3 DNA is TGTGCCTGGACTTCGGGACACGGGTGGACTGAAGCTTTCTTT.

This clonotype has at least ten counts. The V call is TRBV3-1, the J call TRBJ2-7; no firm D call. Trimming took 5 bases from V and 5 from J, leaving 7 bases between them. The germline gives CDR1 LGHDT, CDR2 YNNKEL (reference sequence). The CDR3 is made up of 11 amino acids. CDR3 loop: CASSAPDEQYF. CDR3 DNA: TGTGCCAGCAGCGCCCCGGACGAGCAGTACTTC.

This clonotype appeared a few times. CDR3 in amino acids: CASSEGQGVTSEAFF. CDR3 DNA sequence: TGTGCCAGCTCAGAGGGACAGGGGGTCACTTCTGAAGCTTTCTTT. The chain carries TRBV18 and TRBJ1-1, with TRBD1 matching 11 bases. Looked up from germline, CDR1 is KGHSH and CDR2 is LQKENI. The CDR3 length is 15 residues. J was trimmed by 6 bases and V by 5 bases; bases with no gene match: 8.

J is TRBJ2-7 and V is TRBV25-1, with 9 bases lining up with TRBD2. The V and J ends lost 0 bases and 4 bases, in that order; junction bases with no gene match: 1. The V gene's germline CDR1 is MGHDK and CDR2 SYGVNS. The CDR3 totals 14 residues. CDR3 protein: CASSEYTSGYEQYF. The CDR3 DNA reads TGTGCCAGCAGTGAATATACTAGCGGGTACGAGCAGTACTTC.

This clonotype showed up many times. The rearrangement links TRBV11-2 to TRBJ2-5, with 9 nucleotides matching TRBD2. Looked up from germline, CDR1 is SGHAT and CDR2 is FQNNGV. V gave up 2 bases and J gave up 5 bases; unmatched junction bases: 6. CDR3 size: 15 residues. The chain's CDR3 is CASSLLGGGAETQYF. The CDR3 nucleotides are TGTGCCAGCAGCTTACTCGGCGGGGGGGCGGAGACCCAGTACTTC. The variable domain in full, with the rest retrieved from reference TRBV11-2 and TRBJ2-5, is EAGVAQSPRYKIIEKRQSVAFWCNPISGHATLYWYQQILGQGPKLLIQFQNNGVVDDSQLPKDRFSAERLKGVDSTLKIQPAKLEDSAVYLCASSLLGGGAETQYFGPGTRLLVL.

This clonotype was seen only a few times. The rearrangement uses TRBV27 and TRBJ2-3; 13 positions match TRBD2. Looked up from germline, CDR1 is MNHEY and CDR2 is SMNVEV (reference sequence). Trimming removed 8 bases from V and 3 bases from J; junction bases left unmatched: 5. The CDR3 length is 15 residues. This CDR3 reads CASQLAGGRTDTQYF. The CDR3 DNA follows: TGTGCCAGCCAACTAGCGGGAGGGAGAACAGATACGCAGTATTTT.

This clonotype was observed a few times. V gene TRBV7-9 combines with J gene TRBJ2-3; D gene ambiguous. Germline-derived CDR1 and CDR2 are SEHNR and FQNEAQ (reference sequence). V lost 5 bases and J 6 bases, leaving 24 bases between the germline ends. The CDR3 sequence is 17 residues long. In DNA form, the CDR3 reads TGTGCCAGCAGCCCCCCCCGACCGGGCCTCATTCCGGATACGCAGTATTTT. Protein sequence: CASSPPRPGLIPDTQYF.

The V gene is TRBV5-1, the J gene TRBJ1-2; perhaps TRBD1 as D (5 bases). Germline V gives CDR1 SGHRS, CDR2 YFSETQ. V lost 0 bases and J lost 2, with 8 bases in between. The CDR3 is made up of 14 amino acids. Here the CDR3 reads CASSLVEGNYGYTF. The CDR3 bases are TGCGCCAGCAGCTTGGTAGAGGGGAACTATGGCTACACCTTC.